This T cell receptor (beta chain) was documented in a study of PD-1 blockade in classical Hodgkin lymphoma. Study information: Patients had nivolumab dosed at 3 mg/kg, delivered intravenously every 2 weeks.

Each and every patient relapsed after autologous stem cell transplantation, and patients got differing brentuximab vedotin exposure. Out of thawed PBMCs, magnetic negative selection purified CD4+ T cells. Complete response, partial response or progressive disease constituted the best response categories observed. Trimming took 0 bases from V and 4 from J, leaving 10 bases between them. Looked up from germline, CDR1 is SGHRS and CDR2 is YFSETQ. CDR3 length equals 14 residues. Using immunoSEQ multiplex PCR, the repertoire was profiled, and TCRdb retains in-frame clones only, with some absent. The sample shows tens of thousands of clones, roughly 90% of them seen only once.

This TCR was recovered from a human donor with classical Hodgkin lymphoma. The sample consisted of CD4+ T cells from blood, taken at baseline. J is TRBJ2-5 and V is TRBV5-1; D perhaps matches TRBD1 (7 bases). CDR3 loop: CASSLGQGGETQYF. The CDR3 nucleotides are TGCGCCAGCAGCTTGGGACAGGGAGGAGAGACCCAGTACTTC.